Shown below are 16 T cell receptor beta chains from a single sample sequenced in a study of blood T cell repertoires in COVID-19. The assay was immunoSEQ multiplex PCR, and TCRdb's table has in-frame clones only and misses some. The repertoire holds about 170,000 clones, with 85% to 90% as singletons. Source material: peripheral blood. The receptors were sampled from a man aged 45 to 65 who had recovered from COVID-19.

This chain joins TRBV3-1 (or the pseudogene TRBV3-2) and TRBJ2-1, with 7 bases identical to TRBD1. Looked up from germline, CDR1 is LGHDT and CDR2 is YNNKEL (reference sequence). CDR3 size: 14 residues. V was pared by 4 bases and J by 5 bases, with 5 bases of the junction left unmatched. The CDR3 sequence: CASSRGGTDNEQFF. The CDR3, as DNA: TGTGCCAGCAGCCGAGGGGGCACAGACAATGAGCAGTTCTTC.

The rearrangement uses TRBV9 and TRBJ1-1; D may be TRBD1 (5 bases). The V gene lost 2 bases and the J gene lost 0 bases, with 11 bases spanning the gap. The CDR3 loop spans 15 amino acids. Germline-derived CDR1 and CDR2 are SGDLS and YYNGEE. The CDR3, as DNA: TGTGCCAGCAGCGTGGCAGGGACTATGAACACTGAAGCTTTCTTT. The encoded protein is CASSVAGTMNTEAFF.

The chain couples TRBV24-1 to TRBJ2-2, with 9 bases aligning to TRBD1. V lost 1 base, J lost 6 bases, and 8 bases stayed unmatched. The CDR3 has 17 residues. Germline CDR1 KGHDR, CDR2 SFDVKD. CDR3 amino acids: CATSDFPGTGWSGELFF. The CDR3 DNA reads as TGTGCCACCAGTGATTTCCCCGGGACAGGGTGGTCCGGGGAGCTGTTTTTT.

This clone has only one observation. The DNA for the CDR3 is TGCGCCAGCAGCTTGGCTAGCGGGAGAAACAATGAGCAGTTCTTC. Protein: CASSLASGRNNEQFF. The chain couples TRBV5-1 to TRBJ2-1, with 10 positions matching TRBD2. The CDR3 runs 15 residues. V lost 0 bases, J lost 5 bases, and 2 bases stayed unmatched. Per germline, CDR1 SGHRS and CDR2 YFSETQ.

The chain combines TRBV4-1 with TRBJ2-2, with D unresolved. CDR1 MGHRA and CDR2 YSYEKL come from the germline V gene. V lost 1 base and J lost 1, with 7 bases in between. There are 15 residues in the CDR3. The CDR3 sequence: CASSQVPRNTGELFF. The CDR3 DNA reads as TGCGCCAGCAGCCAAGTACCCAGGAACACCGGGGAGCTGTTTTTT.

The chain employs TRBV19 and TRBJ2-3; possibly TRBD2 for D (5 bases). Germline assignment: CDR1 LNHDA and CDR2 SQIVND (reference sequence). V lost 3 bases and J lost 6, with 13 bases in between. This CDR3 has 14 amino acids. This CDR3 reads CASSIHPGRDTQYF. CDR3 coding DNA: TGTGCCAGTAGTATTCACCCGGGAAGGGATACGCAGTATTTT. The entire variable domain, with the rest obtained from reference TRBV19 and TRBJ2-3, is as follows: DGGITQSPKYLFRKEGQNVTLSCEQNLNHDAMYWYRQDPGQGLRLIYYSQIVNDFQKGDIAEGYSVSREKKESFPLTVTSAQKNPTAFYLCASSIHPGRDTQYFGPGTRLTVL.

The chain couples TRBV7-9 to TRBJ2-7; D is possibly TRBD1 (6 bases). Germline-derived CDR1 and CDR2 are SEHNR and FQNEAQ (reference sequence). The CDR3 extends over 15 amino acids. V was shortened by 0 bases and J by 3 bases, with 12 bases between the two germline ends. CDR3: CASSLALGQFYEQYF. CDR3 bases: TGTGCCAGCAGCTTAGCGCTTGGACAGTTCTACGAGCAGTACTTC.

This clone was observed once. The gene calls are TRBV20-1 and TRBJ2-5, with a possible D match to TRBD1 (7 bases). The germline V gene has CDR1 DFQATT and CDR2 SNEGSKA (reference sequence). With 3 bases removed from V and 5 bases from J, the gap between germline ends came to 13 bases. The CDR3 is 13 amino acids. In nucleotides, the CDR3 is TGCAGTGCTAGTTCCTCAGGGGGGGAGACCCAGTACTTC. Its protein product is CSASSSGGETQYF.

Turning to this clone: This sample includes further DNA sequences coding for the same CDR3. This CDR3 is CASSQVRDSNQPQHF. The CDR3, as DNA: TGTGCCAGCAGCCAAGTGAGAGATAGCAATCAGCCCCAGCATTTT. V is TRBV3-1 (or the pseudogene TRBV3-2) and J is TRBJ1-5; unclear D gene. From germline, CDR1 is LGHDT and CDR2 YNNKEL (reference sequence). V lost 1 base to trimming and J lost 0 bases, with 7 bases between them. The CDR3 has 15 amino acids.

V usage is TRBV7-3 and J usage is TRBJ2-5, with D possibly TRBD2 on 5 matching bases. This CDR3 is built from 15 residues. V lost 4 bases, J lost 2 bases, and 14 bases lay in between. Germline V gene sequence: CDR1 SGHTA, CDR2 FQGTGA. The CDR3 sequence is CASSSQAGRQETQYF. The CDR3 DNA reads TGTGCCAGCAGCTCCCAGGCGGGCAGACAAGAGACCCAGTACTTC.

This chain links TRBV25-1 with TRBJ1-2, with 7 bases matching TRBD1. In germline, CDR1 is MGHDK, CDR2 SYGVNS. V gave up 1 base and J gave up 3 bases; unmatched junction bases: 5. The CDR3 totals 15 residues. CDR3 DNA: TGTGCCAGCAGTGAATTACAGGGGCTGGACTATGGCTACACCTTC. It is translated as CASSELQGLDYGYTF.

V usage is TRBV15 and J usage is TRBJ1-1; possibly TRBD1 for D (5 bases). Germline assignment: CDR1 LNHNV and CDR2 YYDKDF (reference sequence). V lost 0 bases and J lost 3, with 11 bases in between. The CDR3 extends over 15 amino acids. The CDR3 loop is CATSRDVGDYTEAFF. In DNA, the CDR3 is TGTGCCACCAGCAGAGATGTAGGGGATTACACTGAAGCTTTCTTT.

This clone appeared a single time. The chain uses TRBV6-5 and TRBJ1-5; the match to TRBD1 covers 7 bases. V lost 5 bases, J lost 3 bases, and 7 bases stayed unmatched. Germline CDR1 MNHEY, CDR2 SVGAGI. The CDR3 is made up of 15 amino acids. CDR3 sequence reads: CASSRGGADNQPQHF. In nucleotides, the CDR3 is TGTGCCAGCAGTCGAGGGGGCGCGGACAATCAGCCCCAGCATTTT.

The table lists this clone with a count of one. The CDR3 loop reads CSASFGVNEKLFF. CDR3 DNA: TGCAGCGCTTCGTTCGGGGTTAATGAAAAACTGTTTTTT. V gene TRBV29-1 combines with J gene TRBJ1-4; no reliable D call. The germline CDR1 and CDR2 sequences are SQVTM and ANQGSEA. CDR3 length: 13 residues. Trimming pared 7 bases from V and 4 bases from J, leaving 13 bases between.

This chain joins TRBV13 and TRBJ1-3; TRBD1 agrees at 12 bases. From germline, CDR1 is PRHDT and CDR2 FYEKMQ (reference sequence). The CDR3 contains 15 residues. The V and J ends lost 7 bases and 3 bases, in that order; junction bases with no gene match: 4. CDR3 sequence: CASTWDRGLGNTIYF. In DNA form, the CDR3 reads TGTGCCAGCACTTGGGACAGGGGGCTTGGAAACACCATATATTTT.

CDR3 amino acids: CASSLGRGPSNYGYTF. The CDR3 DNA reads TGTGCCAGCAGCTTGGGGAGGGGGCCCTCCAACTATGGCTACACCTTC. The chain couples TRBV5-4 to TRBJ1-2; the match to TRBD1 covers 7 bases. V lost 0 bases and J lost 2; bases outside the gene matches: 7. This CDR3 is built from 16 residues. Looked up from germline, CDR1 is SGHNT and CDR2 is YYREEE (reference sequence). The variable domain in full, completed from reference TRBV5-4 and TRBJ1-2, reads ETGVTQSPTHLIKTRGQQVTLRCSSQSGHNTVSWYQQALGQGPQFIFQYYREEENGRGNFPPRFSGLQFPNYSSELNVNALELDDSALYLCASSLGRGPSNYGYTFGSGTRLTVV.